The T cell receptor beta chain under discussion was sequenced for a study of blood T cells in healthy people across ages (dated by TCRdb to 2015 to 2017). Looking at the study overall: In model experiments, roughly one uniquely barcoded TCR beta cDNA molecule per two T cells was captured by template switching. Using deep sequencing normalized with unique cDNA molecular identifiers, the study measured how TCR beta repertoire diversity changes with age. Donors were grouped into four age groups: young (average 16 years), middle-aged (roughly 37), aged (about 60) and long-lived (approximately 81). To avoid experimental bias, donors of different ages were distributed randomly across sequencing lanes. Using the same blood draw, the study looked at two additional independent replicas of 1 million unique cDNA reads for two donors, one aged 18 to 30 and the other aged 80 or older. Broad study findings and their caveats: Observed TCR beta diversity per million T cells fell roughly linearly with age, and a significant reduction was already apparent by age roughly 40. Since profiling was done on bulk unsorted PBMCs, naive and antigen-experienced compartments could not be conclusively compared. The long-lived group showed more naive CD4+ T cells, fewer expanded clones and increased TCR diversity than the aged group, suggesting age selection. There was a strong correlation between observed TCR beta diversity and the percentage of naive T cells measured by flow cytometry. The CMV infection status of donors was not known, potentially confounding age-related changes in expanded clonotypes. Total diversity estimates from one million sequenced T cells were considered lower bounds and underestimates.

The method behind the library was 5' RACE. Sequencing instrument: Illumina HiSeq 2500. A second roughly 6 to 12 cycle PCR used a sample-barcoded 5' primer and a J-beta primer mix. Each TCR beta cDNA molecule received a unique molecular identifier from a template-switch 5' adaptor carrying 12 random nucleotides. Each sample yielded at least 2.5 million CDR3-containing paired-end reads. First-strand cDNA synthesis was performed from all RNA using the Mint cDNA synthesis kit, with priming by a TRBC-specific oligonucleotide. After uracil-DNA glycosylase treatment, a first 18-cycle PCR used universal primers M1SS and BC2_uni_R on all cDNA. For the original study's pipeline: For normalization, 1 million high-quality reads, each with a distinct molecular identifier, were randomly selected from each sample. Reads with shared molecular identifiers were discarded instead of being binned into consensus sequences. CDR3 identification, clonotype clustering and error correction used MiTCR with a Q25 quality threshold and the strictest error-elimination algorithm. A nonparametric unseen species model with Euler transformation was used to estimate lower-bound total TCR beta diversity. TCRdb trimmed the raw reads at Q25, called clones with MiXCR and kept productive beta chains. Rows are combined by CDR3 protein, so each entry shows the most common genes and DNA. TCRdb's processing, not the study's, gives the V and J calls here. This sample holds 1.5 million to 2 million distinct CDR3 sequences; around 36% were observed only once. The ten biggest clones cover around 11% of the sample.

On this clonotype itself: Which antigen it targets is not known. No quality values exist for individual bases; no much larger clone is one base distant.

Systemically healthy Caucasian individuals from Russia, around 38 in total and aged about 6 to 100 years, were included as donors. Approximately 9.3 milliliters of peripheral blood were collected from each donor into EDTA-treated Vacutainer tubes. Ficoll-Paque density-gradient centrifugation was used to isolate PBMCs, with at least 7 million obtained per sample. Total RNA was extracted from PBMCs with Trizol reagent, with at least 6 micrograms obtained per sample. For every donor, flow cytometry on a PBMC aliquot measured the percentage of naive CD45RAhigh/CD27high T cells. The sequencing input was blood. The sequence derives from a woman in her twenties or thirties in good health.

The CDR3 region: CSEWGLEETQYF. The DNA reads TGCAGCGAGTGGGGGCTTGAGGAGACCCAGTACTTC. Rearrangement joined TRBV29-1 to TRBJ2-5; possibly the D gene is TRBD1, per 6 matching bases. From its cysteine to its phenylalanine, the CDR3 spans 12 amino acids. Of all the DNA, just the CDR3 is kept, 36 bases in frame from base 1. Based on the germline V gene, the CDR1 and CDR2 sequences are SQVTM and ANQGSEA. V lost 7 bases and J lost 5 bases; the stretch between them is 14 bases long.